These 23 T cell receptor beta chains came from one sample sequenced in a study of T cells after posttransplantation cyclophosphamide. The repertoire was sequenced with immunoSEQ multiplex PCR; TCRdb's copy has only in-frame clones and lacks some. The table has around 5,000 clones, about 71% seen once. Busulfan-fludarabine conditioning, marrow transplant, and cyclophosphamide on days +3 and +4 were administered. The sequences come from PBMCs, collected after allogeneic stem cell transplant with posttransplant cyclophosphamide. Source of these receptors: a male patient between 60 and 69 years old who received an allogeneic stem cell transplant from an unrelated donor, was CMV-positive, and had no GVHD. A share of the T cells may be of graft donor origin.

The rearrangement joins TRBV28 to TRBJ2-7, with D perhaps matching TRBD2 (5 bases). V lost 7 bases and J lost 0, with 13 bases in between. The CDR3 sequence is 14 residues long. From germline, CDR1 is MDHEN and CDR2 SYDVKM. The CDR3: CASNEPADSYEQYF. Here the CDR3 DNA reads TGTGCCAGCAACGAACCAGCGGACTCCTACGAGCAGTACTTC.

The V gene is TRBV6-5, the J gene TRBJ2-7, with D possibly TRBD2 on 6 matching bases. This CDR3 spans 14 amino acids. V gave up 6 bases and J gave up 0 bases, with 12 bases separating them. Looked up from germline, CDR1 is MNHEY and CDR2 is SVGAGI. CDR3 in DNA: TGTGCCAGCAGGCTTGCGGGGAGCTCCTACGAGCAGTACTTC. Residues: CASRLAGSSYEQYF.

The rearrangement joins TRBV7-9 to TRBJ2-3; 7 bases match TRBD1. The CDR3 consists of 15 residues. J was trimmed by 2 bases and V by 5 bases; bases with no gene match: 7. Per the germline V gene, CDR1 is SEHNR and CDR2 is FQNEAQ (reference sequence). The CDR3 sequence: CASSPSTGFTDTQYF. Here the CDR3 DNA reads TGTGCCAGCAGCCCCTCGACAGGGTTCACAGATACGCAGTATTTT.

This clone was found a few times. The chain carries TRBV28 and TRBJ1-4; 10 bases line up with TRBD1. The germline CDR1 and CDR2 sequences are MDHEN and SYDVKM. V lost 6 bases and J lost 7; bases outside the gene matches: 5. The length of the CDR3 is 14 residues. The CDR3 region has the DNA TGTGCCAGCAGGCGGACAGGGGGATCTGAAAAACTGTTTTTT. Its translation is CASRRTGGSEKLFF.

This clone was seen a handful of times. The chain uses TRBV6-1 and TRBJ1-6; D might be TRBD1 (6 bases). Germline assignment: CDR1 MNHNS and CDR2 SASEGT. V was trimmed by 6 bases and J by 5 bases, leaving 14 bases between them. The CDR3 sequence is 15 residues long. The chain's CDR3 is CASSHRTVNNSPLHF. The CDR3 nucleotides read TGTGCCAGCAGCCATAGGACAGTTAATAATTCACCCCTCCACTTT.

This clone was counted only a few times. The chain links TRBV6-4 to TRBJ2-1; D remains ambiguous. Germline CDR1 is MRHNA and CDR2 is SNTAGT. The V and J ends lost 10 bases and 6 bases respectively, with 16 bases between them. This CDR3 comprises 13 residues. CDR3: CATTGKRPNEQFF. The CDR3, as DNA: TGTGCCACGACTGGAAAGAGACCCAATGAGCAGTTCTTC.

The chain recombines TRBV6-5 with TRBJ2-1; 14 nucleotides agree with TRBD2. V trimming: 6 bases; J trimming: 8 bases; junction bases outside the gene matches: 6. Germline V gene sequence: CDR1 MNHEY, CDR2 SVGAGI. The CDR3 has 15 residues. The CDR3 region has the DNA TGTGCCAGCAGCGTTCGACTAGCGGGGGGGCATGAGCAGTTCTTC. Translating gives CASSVRLAGGHEQFF.

The chain employs TRBV30 and TRBJ2-7; maybe TRBD1 (6 bases). Germline-derived CDR1 and CDR2 are GTSNPN and SVGIG (reference sequence). Deletions cut 2 bases from V and 0 bases from J, with 14 bases between. The CDR3 consists of 15 residues. CDR3 protein: CAWSTGTDSSYEQYF. The CDR3 nucleotides are TGTGCCTGGAGTACCGGGACGGACAGCTCCTACGAGCAGTACTTC.

This chain joins TRBV6-6 and TRBJ1-1; 7 bases align to TRBD1. The CDR3 runs 14 residues. The germline gives CDR1 MNHNY, CDR2 SVGAGI (reference sequence). The junction had 4 bases not matched to a gene; V was cut back by 5 bases and J by 1 base. CDR3 nucleotides: TGTGCCAGCAGTAAGACAGGGCCGAACACTGAAGCTTTCTTT. It is translated as CASSKTGPNTEAFF.

J is TRBJ1-1 and V is TRBV19; D unresolved. The length of the CDR3 is 17 residues. With 5 bases removed from V and 5 bases from J, the gap between germline ends came to 24 bases. CDR1 and CDR2 (germline): LNHDA, SQIVND (reference sequence). CDR3 amino acids: CASSSYRRGSVGTEAFF. The CDR3 nucleotides are TGTGCCAGTAGTTCCTACCGCCGCGGGTCTGTGGGGACTGAAGCTTTCTTT. The whole variable domain, filled in from reference TRBV19 and TRBJ1-1, reads DGGITQSPKYLFRKEGQNVTLSCEQNLNHDAMYWYRQDPGQGLRLIYYSQIVNDFQKGDIAEGYSVSREKKESFPLTVTSAQKNPTAFYLCASSSYRRGSVGTEAFFGQGTRLTVV.

The chain combines TRBV9 with TRBJ2-3; 15 bases are a match to TRBD2. V lost 7 bases to trimming and J lost 2 bases; unmatched junction nucleotides: 8. In germline, CDR1 is SGDLS, CDR2 YYNGEE. The CDR3 runs to 17 residues. CDR3 in DNA: TGTGCCAGCTCGGGACTAGCGGGGGGCCCTCTCACAGATACGCAGTATTTT. Residues: CASSGLAGGPLTDTQYF.

This rearrangement joins TRBV7-2 to TRBJ1-4, with 7 bases identical to TRBD1. Germline V gene data show CDR1 as SGHTA and CDR2 as FQGNSA. CDR3 length: 16 amino acids. The trim removed 5 bases at V and 5 bases at J, leaving 11 bases unmatched. The CDR3 spells CASSRRQGGTNEKLFF. The DNA of the CDR3 is TGTGCCAGCAGCCGGAGACAGGGCGGTACCAATGAAAAACTGTTTTTT.

V gene TRBV2 combines with J gene TRBJ2-3; 13 bases match TRBD2. V dropped 7 bases and J dropped 5; count of bases not matched to a gene: 15. There are 18 residues in the CDR3. Germline CDR1 SNHLY, CDR2 FYNNEI. The CDR3 bases are TGTGCCAGCACCCTCCCCACCGGACTAGCGGGAGTTCTAGATACGCAGTATTTT. Its translation is CASTLPTGLAGVLDTQYF. The full variable domain, its missing parts supplied by reference TRBV2 and TRBJ2-3, is EPEVTQTPSHQVTQMGQEVILRCVPISNHLYFYWYRQILGQKVEFLVSFYNNEISEKSEIFDDQFSVERPDGSNFTLKIRSTKLEDSAMYFCASTLPTGLAGVLDTQYFGPGTRLTVL.

The chain employs TRBV11-1 and TRBJ1-1; possibly TRBD1 for D (5 bases). The CDR3 runs to 15 residues. The V gene lost 5 bases and the J gene lost 4 bases, with 17 bases spanning the gap. Germline CDR1 and CDR2: SGHAT and FQDESV (reference sequence). CDR3 nucleotides: TGTGCCAGCAGCAAGACGGGACTCCTGTCCACTGAAGCTTTCTTT. It codes for CASSKTGLLSTEAFF.

V and J are TRBV27 and TRBJ2-1, with 8 bases identical to TRBD1. CDR1 is MNHEY, CDR2 SMNVEV, per germline (reference sequence). The CDR3 sequence is 15 residues long. Trimming at V came to 7 bases and at J to 3 bases, leaving 8 bases not matched to a gene. The DNA for the CDR3 is TGTGCCAGCAACCCTGGACAGGGTATCTACAATGAGCAGTTCTTC. This gives the protein CASNPGQGIYNEQFF.

CDR3 sequence reads: CASSRGQDYGYTF. The CDR3 region has the DNA TGTGCCAGCAGCCGAGGACAGGACTATGGCTACACCTTC. V usage is TRBV7-2 and J usage is TRBJ1-2; TRBD1 matches at 7 bases. The V and J ends lost 5 bases and 3 bases, in that order; junction bases with no gene match: 3. CDR1 and CDR2 from the germline V gene are SGHTA and FQGNSA. This CDR3 is 13 amino acids long.

The J gene is TRBJ1-1, the V gene TRBV9; D may be TRBD1 (5 bases). Per germline, CDR1 SGDLS and CDR2 YYNGEE. Trimming cost V 0 bases and J 9 bases, with 12 bases left between them. The CDR3 runs to 13 residues. Written as DNA, the CDR3 is TGTGCCAGCAGCGTAGGAGGTCAGGGCCAAGCTTTCTTT. It yields the protein CASSVGGQGQAFF.

The rearrangement joins TRBV15 to TRBJ2-3, with 9 bases that match TRBD2. The CDR3 loop spans 16 amino acids. The V gene's germline CDR1 is LNHNV and CDR2 YYDKDF (reference sequence). V shed 5 bases, J shed 2 bases, and the junction held 8 bases outside the gene matches. The CDR3: CATSGGLAEPTDTQYF. CDR3 nucleotides: TGTGCCACCAGCGGGGGACTAGCAGAGCCCACAGATACGCAGTATTTT.

This sequence joins TRBV10-3 and TRBJ2-7; the match to TRBD1 covers 8 bases. Germline V gene data show CDR1 as ENHRY and CDR2 as SYGVKD. J lost 2 bases, V lost 6 bases, and 9 bases had no gene match. This CDR3 spans 15 amino acids. The CDR3 loop is CAIRTGTGEAYEQYF. CDR3 nucleotide sequence: TGTGCCATCAGGACTGGGACAGGAGAAGCCTACGAGCAGTACTTC.

In this sample, this clone turned up once. V usage is TRBV2 and J usage is TRBJ2-1, with TRBD2 matching 8 bases. The length of the CDR3 is 15 residues. V dropped 9 bases and J dropped 4; count of bases not matched to a gene: 11. Per the germline V gene, CDR1 is SNHLY and CDR2 is FYNNEI. CDR3 DNA sequence: TGTGCCAGTATTCGACCTAGCGGGCTTTACAATGAGCAGTTCTTC. Residues: CASIRPSGLYNEQFF.

The chain links TRBV30 to TRBJ2-2; 12 bases agree with TRBD1. V was clipped by 4 bases and J by 6 bases; unmatched bases: 3. The CDR3 extends over 14 amino acids. In germline, CDR1 is GTSNPN, CDR2 SVGIG (reference sequence). CDR3 region: CAWMGQGASGELFF. As DNA, the CDR3 is TGTGCCTGGATGGGACAGGGGGCATCCGGGGAGCTGTTTTTT. Filled out from reference TRBV30 and TRBJ2-2, the complete variable domain reads SQTIHQWPATLVQPVGSPLSLECTVEGTSNPNLYWYRQAAGRGLQLLFYSVGIGQISSEVPQNLSASRPQDRQFILSSKKLLLSDSGFYLCAWMGQGASGELFFGEGSRLTVL.

The J gene is TRBJ2-5, the V gene TRBV7-6; maybe TRBD1 (6 bases). V dropped 5 bases and J dropped 1 base, with 11 bases sitting between them. CDR3 length equals 14 residues. Per germline, CDR1 SGHVS and CDR2 FNYEAQ. The CDR3 coding sequence is TGTGCCAGCAGCAAGAACAGGGCCCAAGAGACCCAGTACTTC. Translation gives CASSKNRAQETQYF.

This clone came up a few times. The rearrangement uses TRBV10-3 and TRBJ2-3; 7 bases agree with TRBD2. Looked up from germline, CDR1 is ENHRY and CDR2 is SYGVKD. The CDR3 has 14 residues. V lost 6 bases and J lost 2; bases outside the gene matches: 5. CDR3 loop: CAISSAGDTDTQYF. CDR3 bases: TGTGCCATCAGCTCGGCGGGGGACACAGATACGCAGTATTTT.